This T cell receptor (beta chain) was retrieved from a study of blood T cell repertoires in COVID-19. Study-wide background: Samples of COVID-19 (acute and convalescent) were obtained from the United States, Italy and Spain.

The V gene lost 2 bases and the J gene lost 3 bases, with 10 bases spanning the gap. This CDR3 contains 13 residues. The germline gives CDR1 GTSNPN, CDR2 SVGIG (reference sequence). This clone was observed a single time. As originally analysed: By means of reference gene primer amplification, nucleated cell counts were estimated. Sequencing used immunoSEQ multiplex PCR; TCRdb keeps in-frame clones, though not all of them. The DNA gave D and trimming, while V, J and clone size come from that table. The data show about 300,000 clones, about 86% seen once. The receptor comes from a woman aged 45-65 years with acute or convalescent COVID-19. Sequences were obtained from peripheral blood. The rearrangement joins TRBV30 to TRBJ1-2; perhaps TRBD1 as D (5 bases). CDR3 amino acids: CAWSQGRDYGYTF. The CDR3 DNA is TGTGCCTGGAGTCAGGGCCGAGACTATGGCTACACCTTC.